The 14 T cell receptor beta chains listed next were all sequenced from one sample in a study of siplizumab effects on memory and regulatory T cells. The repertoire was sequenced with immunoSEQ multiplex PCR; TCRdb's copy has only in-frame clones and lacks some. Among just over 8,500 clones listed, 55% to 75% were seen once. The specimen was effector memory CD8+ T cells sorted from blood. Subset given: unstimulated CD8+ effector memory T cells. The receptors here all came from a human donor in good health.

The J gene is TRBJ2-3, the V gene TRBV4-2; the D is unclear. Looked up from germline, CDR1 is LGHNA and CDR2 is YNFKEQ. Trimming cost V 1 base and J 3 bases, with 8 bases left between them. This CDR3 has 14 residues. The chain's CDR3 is CASSQGEITDTQYF. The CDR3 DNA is TGTGCCAGCAGCCAAGGCGAAATTACAGATACGCAGTATTTT.

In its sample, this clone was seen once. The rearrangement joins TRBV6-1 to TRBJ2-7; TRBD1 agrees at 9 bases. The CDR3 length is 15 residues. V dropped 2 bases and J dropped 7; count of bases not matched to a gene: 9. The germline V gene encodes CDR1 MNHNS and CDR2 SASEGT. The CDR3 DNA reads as TGTGCCAGCAGTGAAACGGGGACAGGGTCAGGAGAGCAGTACTTC. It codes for CASSETGTGSGEQYF.

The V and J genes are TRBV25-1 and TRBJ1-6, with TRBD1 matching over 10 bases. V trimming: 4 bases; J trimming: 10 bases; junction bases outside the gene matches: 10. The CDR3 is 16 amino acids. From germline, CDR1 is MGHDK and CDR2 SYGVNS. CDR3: CASSVSPDRGKSPLHF. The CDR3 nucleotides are TGTGCCAGCAGTGTATCCCCGGACAGGGGGAAATCACCCCTCCACTTT.

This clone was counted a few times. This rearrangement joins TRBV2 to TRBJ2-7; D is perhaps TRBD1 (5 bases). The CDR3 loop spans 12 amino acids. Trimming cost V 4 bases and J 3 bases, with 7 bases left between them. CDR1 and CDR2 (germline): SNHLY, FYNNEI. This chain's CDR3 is CASSVRDYEQYF. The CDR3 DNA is TGTGCCAGCAGTGTCAGGGACTACGAGCAGTACTTC. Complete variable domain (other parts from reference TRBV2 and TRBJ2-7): EPEVTQTPSHQVTQMGQEVILRCVPISNHLYFYWYRQILGQKVEFLVSFYNNEISEKSEIFDDQFSVERPDGSNFTLKIRSTKLEDSAMYFCASSVRDYEQYFGPGTRLTVT.

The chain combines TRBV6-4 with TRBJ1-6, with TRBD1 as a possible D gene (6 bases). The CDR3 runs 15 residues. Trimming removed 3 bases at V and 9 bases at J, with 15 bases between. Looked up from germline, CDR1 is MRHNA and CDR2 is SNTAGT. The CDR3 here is CASSDVSGHFSPLHF. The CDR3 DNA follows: TGTGCCAGCAGTGATGTATCGGGACACTTTTCACCCCTCCACTTT.

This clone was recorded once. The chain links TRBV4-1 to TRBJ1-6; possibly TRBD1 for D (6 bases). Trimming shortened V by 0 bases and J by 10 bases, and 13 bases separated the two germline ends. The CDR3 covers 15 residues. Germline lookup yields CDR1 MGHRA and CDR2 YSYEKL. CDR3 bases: TGCGCCAGCAGCCAAGATTCAGGGGTTCGCTCACCCCTCCACTTT. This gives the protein CASSQDSGVRSPLHF.

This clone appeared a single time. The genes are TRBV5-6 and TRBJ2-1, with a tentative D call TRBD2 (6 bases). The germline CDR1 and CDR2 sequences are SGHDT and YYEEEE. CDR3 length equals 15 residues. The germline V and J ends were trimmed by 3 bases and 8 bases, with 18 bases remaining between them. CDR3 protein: CASSSGLLSNHEQFF. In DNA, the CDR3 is TGTGCCAGCAGCTCGGGACTCCTCAGTAACCATGAGCAGTTCTTC. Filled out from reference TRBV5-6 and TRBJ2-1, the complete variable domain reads DAGVTQSPTHLIKTRGQQVTLRCSPKSGHDTVSWYQQALGQGPQFIFQYYEEEERQRGNFPDRFSGHQFPNYSSELNVNALLLGDSALYLCASSSGLLSNHEQFFGPGTRLTVL.

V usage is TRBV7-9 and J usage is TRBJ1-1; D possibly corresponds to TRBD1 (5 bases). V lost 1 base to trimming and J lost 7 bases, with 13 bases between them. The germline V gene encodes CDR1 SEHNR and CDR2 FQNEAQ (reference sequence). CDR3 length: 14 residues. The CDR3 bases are TGTGCCAGCAGCTTAGAAGTGATGGGGGTTGAAGCTTTCTTT. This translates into CASSLEVMGVEAFF. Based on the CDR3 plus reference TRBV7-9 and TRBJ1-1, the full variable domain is DTGVSQNPRHKITKRGQNVTFRCDPISEHNRLYWYRQTLGQGPEFLTYFQNEAQLEKSRLLSDRFSAERPKGSFSTLEIQRTEQGDSAMYLCASSLEVMGVEAFFGQGTRLTVV.

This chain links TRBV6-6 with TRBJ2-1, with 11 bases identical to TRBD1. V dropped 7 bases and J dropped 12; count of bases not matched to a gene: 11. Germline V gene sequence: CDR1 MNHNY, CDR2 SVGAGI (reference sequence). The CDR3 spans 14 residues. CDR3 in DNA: TGTGCCAGCACTACGGGGACAGGGGGTGTCGGGCAGTTCTTC. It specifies CASTTGTGGVGQFF.

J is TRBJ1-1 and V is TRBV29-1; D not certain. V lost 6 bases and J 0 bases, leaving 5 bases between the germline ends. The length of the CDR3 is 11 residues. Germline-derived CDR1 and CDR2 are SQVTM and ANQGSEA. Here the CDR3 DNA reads TGCAGCGTGGGTATGAACACTGAAGCTTTCTTT. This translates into CSVGMNTEAFF.

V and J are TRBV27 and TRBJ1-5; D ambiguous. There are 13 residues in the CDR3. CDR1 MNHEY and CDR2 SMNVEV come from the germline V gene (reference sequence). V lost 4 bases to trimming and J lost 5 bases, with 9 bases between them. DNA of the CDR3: TGTGCCAGCAGTTCCGATCCATATCAGCCCCAGCATTTT. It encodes CASSSDPYQPQHF.

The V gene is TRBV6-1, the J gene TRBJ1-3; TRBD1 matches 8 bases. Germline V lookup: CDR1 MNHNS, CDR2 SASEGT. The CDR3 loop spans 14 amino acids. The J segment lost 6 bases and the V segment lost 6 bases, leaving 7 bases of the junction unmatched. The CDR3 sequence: CASRAGTGINTIYF. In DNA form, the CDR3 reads TGTGCCAGCAGGGCCGGGACAGGTATAAACACCATATATTTT.

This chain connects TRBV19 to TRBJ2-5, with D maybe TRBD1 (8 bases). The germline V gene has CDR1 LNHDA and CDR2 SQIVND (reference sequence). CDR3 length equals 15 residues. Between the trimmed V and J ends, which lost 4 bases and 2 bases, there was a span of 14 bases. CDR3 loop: CASSTGQGGQETQYF. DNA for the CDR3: TGTGCCAGTAGTACAGGACAGGGAGGGCAAGAGACCCAGTACTTC.

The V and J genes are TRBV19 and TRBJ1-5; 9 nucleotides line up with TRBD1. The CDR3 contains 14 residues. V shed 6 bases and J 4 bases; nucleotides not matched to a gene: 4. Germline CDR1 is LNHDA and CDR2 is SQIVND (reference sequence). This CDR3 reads CASSRDRENQPQHF. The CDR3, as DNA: TGTGCCAGTAGCCGGGACAGGGAGAATCAGCCCCAGCATTTT.